The source of this TCR beta chain is a study of shared clonotypes between healthy human individuals. In the study overall: Three CD4 naive, three CD4 memory, two CD8 naive and one CD8 memory plate were used per donor.

As regards this clone: The antigen is not known.

The trim removed 11 bases at V and 5 bases at J, leaving 3 bases unmatched. CDR3 length equals 11 residues. The germline CDR1 and CDR2 sequences are WSHSY and SAAADI. Study results and caveats: Among donors, the sharing of clonotypes was expected to be influenced by sequencing depth. Donor scarcity curtailed the genetic and exposure-history diversity represented herein. Only blood was sampled, and tissue TCR repertoires likely differ from blood ones.

Method: immunoSEQ multiplex PCR; TCRdb's copy keeps in-frame clones and lacks some. The table has roughly 2,500,000 clones, over 85% seen once. Sequencing input: naive CD4+ T cells from PBMCs. Indicated subset: CD45RA+ positively selected. This TCR was recovered from a man between 18 and 35 years old in good health. Some clones in this sample may be carry-over from other donors' samples. The rearrangement uses TRBV10-2 and TRBJ2-5; 9 nucleotides agree with TRBD1. CDR3 DNA sequence: TGCGCCGCCGGGACAGGGGAGACCCAGTACTTC. Protein: CAAGTGETQYF.